These T cell receptor beta chains were read from a single sample in a study of blood T cell repertoires in COVID-19. Repertoires were generated with immunoSEQ multiplex PCR, while TCRdb's copy carries only in-frame clones and drops some. In the table there are about 80,000 clones, more than 70% of which are singletons. The specimen was peripheral blood. The receptors stem from a man aged 65 to 79 with active or convalescent COVID-19. Both conserved end residues are part of each CDR3. Each record gives: V gene, CDR3 protein.

>TRBV25-1
CASSDGGGFTDTQYF
>TRBV2
CASTIIGGEGYTF
>TRBV5-6
CASSFVRVTDTQYF
>TRBV6-1
CASSEGTQSVANEKLFF
>TRBV3-1/TRBV3-2
CASSQGGLEEKLFF
>TRBV5-4
CASSPDRDTEAFF
>TRBV5-1
CASSLLGLAGRLPYNEQFF
>TRBV14
CASSPTGGLYNEQFF
>TRBV2
CASRGLAGGQFF
>TRBV27
CASSWDRLLTGELFF
>TRBV3-1/TRBV3-2
CASSPRVTGGEQYF
>TRBV5-1
CASSISGRTYEQYF
>TRBV2
CASSEAEQFDEKLFF
>TRBV3-1/TRBV3-2
CASSQGQAQQPQHF
>TRBV19
CASSTWGGDTEAFF
>TRBV6-5
CASSYTGTSYEQYF
>TRBV7-9
CASSLILGNTGELFF
>TRBV5-4
CASSKGLGGAYNEQFF
>TRBV11-2
CASSSAGQGRNEQFF
>TRBV2
CASSDAAGKGTDTQYF
>TRBV30
CAWTRDRVGEKLFF
>TRBV12-5
CASGLTGGRDVSISNEQFF
>TRBV11-2
CASSLGTTYNEQFF
>TRBV12-3/TRBV12-4
CASSVRGYAEAFF
>TRBV24-1
CATRQNSNQPQHF
>TRBV30
CAWRIQGRVGELFF
>TRBV27
CASSLGLPPYEQYF
>TRBV6-5
CASSYGLQGSNSPLHF
>TRBV2
CASSEMRQGLF
>TRBV5-4
CASSSYFGQETQYF
>TRBV9
CASSVGKGKYDTEAFF
>TRBV5-6
CASSWGTGYAEAFF
>TRBV30
CAWSVPGTGLGYGYTF